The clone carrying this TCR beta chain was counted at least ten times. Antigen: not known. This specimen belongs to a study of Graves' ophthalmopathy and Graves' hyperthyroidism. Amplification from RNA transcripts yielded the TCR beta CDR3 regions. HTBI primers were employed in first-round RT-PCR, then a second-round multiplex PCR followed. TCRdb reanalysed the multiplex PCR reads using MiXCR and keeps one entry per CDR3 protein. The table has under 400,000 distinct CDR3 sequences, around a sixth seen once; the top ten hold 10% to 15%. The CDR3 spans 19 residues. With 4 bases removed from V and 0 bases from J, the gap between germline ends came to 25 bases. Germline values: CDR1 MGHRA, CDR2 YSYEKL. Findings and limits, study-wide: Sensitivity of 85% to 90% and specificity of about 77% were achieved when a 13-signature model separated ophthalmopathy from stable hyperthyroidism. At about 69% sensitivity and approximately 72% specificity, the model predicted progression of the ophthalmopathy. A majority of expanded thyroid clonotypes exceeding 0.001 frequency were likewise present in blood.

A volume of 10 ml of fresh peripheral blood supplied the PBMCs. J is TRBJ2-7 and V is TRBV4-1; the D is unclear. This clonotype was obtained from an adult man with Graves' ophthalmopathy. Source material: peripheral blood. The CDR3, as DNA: TGCGCCAGCAGCCCAGAGGACCTCCCACGCGCCACGCTCTCCTACGAGCAGTACTTC. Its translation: CASSPEDLPRATLSYEQYF.